This TCR beta chain was observed in a study of T cell responses to AZD1222 COVID-19 vaccine. The length of the CDR3 is 18 residues. V was shortened by 3 bases and J by 1 base, with 17 bases between the two germline ends. From germline, CDR1 is SGHRS and CDR2 YFSETQ. A word on this clone: Antigen: not known.

Overall study findings and caveats: Mapped onto spike, vaccine-associated CD4 TCRs spanned it and were dominant at 160-218 and 743-854. Nearly half of spike-specific TCRs reportedly go after variant regions that carry no mutations.

TCRdb's table, derived via immunoSEQ multiplex PCR, lists solely in-frame clones and lacks some. The top ten clones hold approximately 25% of a sample with 50,000 to 65,000 clones, around 81% of them seen once. This TCR was sampled from an adult who received the AZD1222 COVID-19 vaccine. Specimen: peripheral blood, collected 28 days after the second AZD1222 dose. The chain carries TRBV5-1 and TRBJ2-6; a weak D match, TRBD1 (6 bases). This CDR3 is CASSSRQGPGSGANVLTF. The CDR3 DNA follows: TGCGCCAGCAGCTCCCGCCAGGGGCCGGGGTCTGGGGCCAACGTCCTGACTTTC.